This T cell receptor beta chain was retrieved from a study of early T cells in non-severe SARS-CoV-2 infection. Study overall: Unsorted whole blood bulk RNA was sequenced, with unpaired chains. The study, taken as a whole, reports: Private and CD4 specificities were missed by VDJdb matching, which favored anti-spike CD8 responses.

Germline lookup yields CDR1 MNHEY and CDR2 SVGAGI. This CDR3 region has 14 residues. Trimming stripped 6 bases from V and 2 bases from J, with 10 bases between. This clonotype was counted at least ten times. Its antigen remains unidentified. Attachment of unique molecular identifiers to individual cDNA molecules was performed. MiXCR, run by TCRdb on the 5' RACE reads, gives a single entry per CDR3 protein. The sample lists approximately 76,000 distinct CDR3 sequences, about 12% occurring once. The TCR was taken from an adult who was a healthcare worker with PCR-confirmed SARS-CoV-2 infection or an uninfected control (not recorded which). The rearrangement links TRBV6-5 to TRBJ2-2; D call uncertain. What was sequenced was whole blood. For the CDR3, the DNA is TGTGCCAGCAGGATTTTGGTTAACACCGGGGAGCTGTTTTTT. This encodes CASRILVNTGELFF.